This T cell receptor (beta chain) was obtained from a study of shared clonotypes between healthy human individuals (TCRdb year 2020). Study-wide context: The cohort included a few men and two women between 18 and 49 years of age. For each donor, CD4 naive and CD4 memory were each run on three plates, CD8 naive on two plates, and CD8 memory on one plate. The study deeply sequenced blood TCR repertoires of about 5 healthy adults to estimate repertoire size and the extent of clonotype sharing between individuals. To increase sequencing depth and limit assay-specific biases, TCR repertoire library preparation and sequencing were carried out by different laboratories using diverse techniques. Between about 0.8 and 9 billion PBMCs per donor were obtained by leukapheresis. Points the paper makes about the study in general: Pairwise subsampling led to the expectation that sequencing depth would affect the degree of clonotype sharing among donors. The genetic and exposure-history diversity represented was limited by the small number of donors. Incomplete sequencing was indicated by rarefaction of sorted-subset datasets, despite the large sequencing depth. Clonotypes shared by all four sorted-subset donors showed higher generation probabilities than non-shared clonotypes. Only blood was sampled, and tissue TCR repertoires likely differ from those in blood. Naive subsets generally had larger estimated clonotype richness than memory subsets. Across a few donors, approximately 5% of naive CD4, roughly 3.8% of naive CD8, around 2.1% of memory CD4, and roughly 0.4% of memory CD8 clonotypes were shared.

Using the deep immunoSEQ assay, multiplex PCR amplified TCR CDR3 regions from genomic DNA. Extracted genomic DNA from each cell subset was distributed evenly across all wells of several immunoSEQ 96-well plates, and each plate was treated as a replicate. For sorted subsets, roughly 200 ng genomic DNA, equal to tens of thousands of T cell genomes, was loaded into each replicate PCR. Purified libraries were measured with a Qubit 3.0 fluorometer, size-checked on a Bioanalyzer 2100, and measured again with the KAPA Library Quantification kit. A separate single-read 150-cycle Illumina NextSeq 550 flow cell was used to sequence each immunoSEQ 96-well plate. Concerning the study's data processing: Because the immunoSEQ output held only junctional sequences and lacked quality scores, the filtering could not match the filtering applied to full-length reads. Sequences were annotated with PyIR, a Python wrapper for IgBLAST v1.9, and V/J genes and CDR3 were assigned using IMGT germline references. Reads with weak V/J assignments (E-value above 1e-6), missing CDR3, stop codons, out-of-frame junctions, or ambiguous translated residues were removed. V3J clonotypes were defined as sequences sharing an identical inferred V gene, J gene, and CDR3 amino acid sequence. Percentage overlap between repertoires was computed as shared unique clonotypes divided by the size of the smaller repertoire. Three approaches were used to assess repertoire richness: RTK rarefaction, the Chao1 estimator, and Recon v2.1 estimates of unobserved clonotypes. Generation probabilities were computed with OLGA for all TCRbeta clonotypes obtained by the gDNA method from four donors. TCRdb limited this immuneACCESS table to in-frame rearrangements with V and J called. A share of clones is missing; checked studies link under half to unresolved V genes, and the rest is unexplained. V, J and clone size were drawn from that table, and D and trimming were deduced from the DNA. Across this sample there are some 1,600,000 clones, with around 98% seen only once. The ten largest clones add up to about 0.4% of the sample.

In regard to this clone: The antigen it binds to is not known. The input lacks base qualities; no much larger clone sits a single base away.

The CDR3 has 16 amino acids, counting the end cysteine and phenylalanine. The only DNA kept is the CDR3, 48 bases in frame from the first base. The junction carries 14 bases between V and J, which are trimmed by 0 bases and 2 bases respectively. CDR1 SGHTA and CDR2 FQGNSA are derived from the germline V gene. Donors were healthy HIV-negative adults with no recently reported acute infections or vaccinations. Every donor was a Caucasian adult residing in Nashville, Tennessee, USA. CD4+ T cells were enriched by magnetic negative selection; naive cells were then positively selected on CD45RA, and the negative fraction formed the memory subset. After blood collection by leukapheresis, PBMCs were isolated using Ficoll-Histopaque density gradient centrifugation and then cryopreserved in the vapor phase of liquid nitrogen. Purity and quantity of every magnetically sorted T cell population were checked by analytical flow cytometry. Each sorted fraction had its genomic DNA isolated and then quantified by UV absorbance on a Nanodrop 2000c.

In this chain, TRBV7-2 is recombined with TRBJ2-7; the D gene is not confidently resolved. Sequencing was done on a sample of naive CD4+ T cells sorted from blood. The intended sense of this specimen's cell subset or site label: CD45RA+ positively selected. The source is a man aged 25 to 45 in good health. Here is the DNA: TGTGCCAGCAGCTTAGCGTTCGTTAGGTCGGCCTACGAGCAGTACTTC. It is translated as CASSLAFVRSAYEQYF.